This T cell receptor (beta chain) is from a study of beta chain features in type 1 diabetes. Since all of the isolated RNA was reverse transcribed, expressed TCRB transcripts were what got sequenced. Around 3.57 million reads was the average for naive, central memory and regulatory T cell samples. TCRdb's copy holds only in-frame clones and misses some; the assay was immunoSEQ multiplex PCR. The profile shows over 25,000 clones, roughly three fifths of them singletons. Concerning this clone itself: As yet, its antigen is unknown. Germline and junction disagree at one end, which may indicate a read error.

Study results and caveats: People with Type 1 diabetes carried modestly yet significantly shorter TCRB CDR3s in all four CD4+ subsets.

The CDR3 contains 16 residues. CDR1 is SEHNR, CDR2 FQNEAQ, per germline (reference sequence). Sorted CD4+ subsets: naive, central memory, regulatory, stem cell-like memory (CD45RO/CCR7/CD25/CD127/CD95/CD27 panel). V gene TRBV7-9 combines with J gene TRBJ2-7; TRBD1 agrees at 9 bases. This sequence was found in a young woman with type 1 diabetes. The source material was Tregs from blood. This chain's CDR3 is CASSSSGTGSSSEQYF. CDR3 DNA sequence: TGTGCCAGCAGCTCTTCCGGGACAGGGTCCTCCTCCGAGCAGTACTTC. Together with reference TRBV7-9 and TRBJ2-7, the CDR3 gives the full variable domain: DTGVSQNPRHKITKRGQNVTFRCDPISEHNRLYWYRQTLGQGPEFLTYFQNEAQLEKSRLLSDRFSAERPKGSFSTLEIQRTEQGDSAMYLCASSSSGTGSSSEQYFGPGTRLTVT.